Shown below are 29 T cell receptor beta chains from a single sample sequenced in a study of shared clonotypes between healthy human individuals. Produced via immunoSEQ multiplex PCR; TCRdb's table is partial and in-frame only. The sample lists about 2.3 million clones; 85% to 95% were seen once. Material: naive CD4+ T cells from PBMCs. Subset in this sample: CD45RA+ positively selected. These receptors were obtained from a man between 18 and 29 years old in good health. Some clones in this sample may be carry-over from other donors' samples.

The chain's CDR3 is CASMRGPPSYEQYF. The CDR3 DNA reads TGTGCCAGCATGCGGGGACCCCCTTCCTACGAGCAGTACTTC. This chain uses TRBV21-1 with TRBJ2-7; the table's D call, TRBD2, has no DNA check behind it. TRBV21-1 is given as a pseudogene. The CDR3 length is 14 residues.

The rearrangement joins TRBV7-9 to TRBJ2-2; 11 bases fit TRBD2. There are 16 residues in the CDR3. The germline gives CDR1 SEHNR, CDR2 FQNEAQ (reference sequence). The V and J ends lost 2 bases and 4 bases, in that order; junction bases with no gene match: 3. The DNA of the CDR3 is TGTGCCAGCAGCTTATTAGCGGGAGGGCCCACCGGGGAGCTGTTTTTT. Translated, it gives CASSLLAGGPTGELFF.

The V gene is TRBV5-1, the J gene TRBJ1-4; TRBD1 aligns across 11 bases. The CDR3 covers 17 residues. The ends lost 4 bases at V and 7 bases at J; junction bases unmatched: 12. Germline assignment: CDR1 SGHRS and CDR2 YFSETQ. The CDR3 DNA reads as TGCGCCAGCAGCGCTGGGACAGGGGGGTATGTTCCTGAAAAACTGTTTTTT. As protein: CASSAGTGGYVPEKLFF.

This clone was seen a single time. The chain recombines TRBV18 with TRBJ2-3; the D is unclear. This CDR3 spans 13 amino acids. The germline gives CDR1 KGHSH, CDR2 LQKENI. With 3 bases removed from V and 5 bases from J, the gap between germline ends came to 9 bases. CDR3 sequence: CASSPSVGDTQYF. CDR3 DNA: TGTGCCAGCTCACCCTCCGTGGGAGATACGCAGTATTTT.

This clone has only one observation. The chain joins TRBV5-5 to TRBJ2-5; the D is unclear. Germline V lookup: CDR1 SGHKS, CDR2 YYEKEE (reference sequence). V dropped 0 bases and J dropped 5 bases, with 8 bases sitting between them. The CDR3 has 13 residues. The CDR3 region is CASSLVGMETQYF. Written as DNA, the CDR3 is TGTGCCAGCAGCTTGGTAGGGATGGAGACCCAGTACTTC.

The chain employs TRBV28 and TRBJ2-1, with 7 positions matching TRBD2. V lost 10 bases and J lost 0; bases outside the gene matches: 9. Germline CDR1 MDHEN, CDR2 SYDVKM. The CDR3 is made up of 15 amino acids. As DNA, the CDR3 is TGTGCCACCCTCCGAGGCGGGAGCTCCTACAATGAGCAGTTCTTC. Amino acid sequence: CATLRGGSSYNEQFF.

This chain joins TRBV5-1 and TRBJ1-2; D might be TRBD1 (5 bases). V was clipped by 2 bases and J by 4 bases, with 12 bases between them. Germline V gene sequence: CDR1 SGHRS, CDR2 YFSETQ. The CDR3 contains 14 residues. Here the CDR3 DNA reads TGCGCCAGCAGCTTACTGACAGAAGTCTATGGCTACACCTTC. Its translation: CASSLLTEVYGYTF.

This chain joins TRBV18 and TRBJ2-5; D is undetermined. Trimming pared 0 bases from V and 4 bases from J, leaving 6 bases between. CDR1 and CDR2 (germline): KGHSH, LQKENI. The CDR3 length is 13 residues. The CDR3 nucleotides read TGTGCCAGCTCACCACCGTTCGGAGAGACCCAGTACTTC. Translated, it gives CASSPPFGETQYF. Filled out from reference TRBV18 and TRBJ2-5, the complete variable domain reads NAGVMQNPRHLVRRRGQEARLRCSPMKGHSHVYWYRQLPEEGLKFMVYLQKENIIDESGMPKERFSAEFPKEGPSILRIQQVVRGDSAAYFCASSPPFGETQYFGPGTRLLVL.

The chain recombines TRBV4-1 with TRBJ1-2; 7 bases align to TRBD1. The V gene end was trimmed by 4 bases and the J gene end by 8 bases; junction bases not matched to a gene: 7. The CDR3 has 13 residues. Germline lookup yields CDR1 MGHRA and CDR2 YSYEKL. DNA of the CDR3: TGCGCCAGCAGCCCCCTACAGGGGCCCGGCTACACCTTC. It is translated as CASSPLQGPGYTF.

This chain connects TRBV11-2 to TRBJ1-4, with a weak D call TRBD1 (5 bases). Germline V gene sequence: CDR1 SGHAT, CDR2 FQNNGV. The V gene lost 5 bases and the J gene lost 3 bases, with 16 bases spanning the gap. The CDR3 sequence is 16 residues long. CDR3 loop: CASSLLDGRANEKLFF. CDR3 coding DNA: TGTGCCAGCAGCCTATTGGATGGCAGGGCTAATGAAAAACTGTTTTTT.

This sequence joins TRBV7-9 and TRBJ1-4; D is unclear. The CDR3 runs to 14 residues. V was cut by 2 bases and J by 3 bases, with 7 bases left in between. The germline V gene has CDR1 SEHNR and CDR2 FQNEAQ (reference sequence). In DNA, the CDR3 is TGTGCCAGCAGCTTAAGGACGGCTAATGAAAAACTGTTTTTT. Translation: CASSLRTANEKLFF.

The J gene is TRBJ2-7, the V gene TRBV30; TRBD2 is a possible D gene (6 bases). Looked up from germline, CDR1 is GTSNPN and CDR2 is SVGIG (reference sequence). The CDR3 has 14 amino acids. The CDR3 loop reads CSGSRPGRTYEQYF. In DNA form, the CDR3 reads TGTAGCGGGTCGCGCCCCGGACGGACCTACGAGCAGTACTTC. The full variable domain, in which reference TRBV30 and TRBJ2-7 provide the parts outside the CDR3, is SQTIHQWPATLVQPVGSPLSLECTVEGTSNPNLYWYRQAAGRGLQLLFYSVGIGQISSEVPQNLSASRPQDRQFILSSKKLLLSDSGFYLCSGSRPGRTYEQYFGPGTRLTVT.

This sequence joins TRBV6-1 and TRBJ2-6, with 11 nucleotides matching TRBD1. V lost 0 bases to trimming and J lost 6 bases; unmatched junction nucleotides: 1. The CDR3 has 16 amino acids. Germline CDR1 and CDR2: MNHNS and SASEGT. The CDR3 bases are TGTGCCAGCAGTGAAGCGGGACAGGGGGTGGCCAACGTCCTGACTTTC. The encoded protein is CASSEAGQGVANVLTF.

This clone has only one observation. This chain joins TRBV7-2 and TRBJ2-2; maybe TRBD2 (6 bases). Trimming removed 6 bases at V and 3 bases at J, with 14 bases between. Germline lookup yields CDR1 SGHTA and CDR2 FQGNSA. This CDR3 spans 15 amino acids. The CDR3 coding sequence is TGTGCCAGCAGTTACGGGAGCCCGGACACCGGGGAGCTGTTTTTT. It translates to CASSYGSPDTGELFF. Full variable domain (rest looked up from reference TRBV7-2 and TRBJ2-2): GAGVSQSPSNKVTEKGKDVELRCDPISGHTALYWYRQSLGQGLEFLIYFQGNSAPDKSGLPSDRFSAERTGGSVSTLTIQRTQQEDSAVYLCASSYGSPDTGELFFGEGSRLTVL.

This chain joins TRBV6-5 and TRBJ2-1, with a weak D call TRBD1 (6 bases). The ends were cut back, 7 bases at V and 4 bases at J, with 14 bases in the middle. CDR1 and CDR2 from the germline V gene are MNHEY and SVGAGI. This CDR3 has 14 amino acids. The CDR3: CASTHDRRYNEQFF. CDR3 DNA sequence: TGTGCCAGCACCCACGACAGGAGATACAATGAGCAGTTCTTC.

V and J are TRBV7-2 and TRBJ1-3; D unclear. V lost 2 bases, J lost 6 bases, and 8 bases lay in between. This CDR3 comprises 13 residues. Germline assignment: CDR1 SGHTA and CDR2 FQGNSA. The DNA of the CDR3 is TGTGCCAGCAGCTTAAACCGACTAAACACCATATATTTT. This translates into CASSLNRLNTIYF.

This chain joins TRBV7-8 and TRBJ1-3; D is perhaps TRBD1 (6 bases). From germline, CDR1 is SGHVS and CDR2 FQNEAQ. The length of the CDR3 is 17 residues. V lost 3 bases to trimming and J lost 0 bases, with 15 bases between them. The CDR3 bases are TGTGCCAGCAGCTTGACGACAGGACGAATCTCTGGAAACACCATATATTTT. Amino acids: CASSLTTGRISGNTIYF.

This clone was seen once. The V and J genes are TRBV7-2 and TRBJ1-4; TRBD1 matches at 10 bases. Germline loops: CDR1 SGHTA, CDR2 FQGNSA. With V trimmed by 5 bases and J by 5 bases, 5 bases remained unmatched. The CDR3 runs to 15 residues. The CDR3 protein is CASSHRDRGNEKLFF. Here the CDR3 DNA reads TGTGCCAGCAGCCACCGGGACAGGGGAAATGAAAAACTGTTTTTT.

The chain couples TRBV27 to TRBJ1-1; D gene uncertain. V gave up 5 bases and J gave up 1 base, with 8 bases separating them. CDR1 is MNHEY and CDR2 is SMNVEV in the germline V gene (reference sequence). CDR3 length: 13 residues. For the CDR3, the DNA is TGTGCCAGCAGTACGATTCGGAACACTGAAGCTTTCTTT. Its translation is CASSTIRNTEAFF.

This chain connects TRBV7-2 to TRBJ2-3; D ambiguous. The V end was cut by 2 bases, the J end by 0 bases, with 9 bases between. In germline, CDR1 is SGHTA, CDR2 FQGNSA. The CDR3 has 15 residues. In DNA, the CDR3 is TGTGCCAGCAGCTTATGGTCCCCTAGCACAGATACGCAGTATTTT. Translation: CASSLWSPSTDTQYF.

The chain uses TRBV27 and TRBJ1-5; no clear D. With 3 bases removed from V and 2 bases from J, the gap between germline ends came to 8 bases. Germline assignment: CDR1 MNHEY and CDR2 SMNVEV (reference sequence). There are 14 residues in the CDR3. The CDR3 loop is CASSLGGRNQPQHF. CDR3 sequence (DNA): TGTGCCAGCAGTTTGGGCGGACGCAATCAGCCCCAGCATTTT.

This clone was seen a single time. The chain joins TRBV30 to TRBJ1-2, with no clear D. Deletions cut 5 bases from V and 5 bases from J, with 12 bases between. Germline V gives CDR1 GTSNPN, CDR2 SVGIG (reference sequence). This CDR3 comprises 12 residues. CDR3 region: CAWGDVWYGYTF. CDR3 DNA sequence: TGTGCCTGGGGAGATGTCTGGTATGGCTACACCTTC.

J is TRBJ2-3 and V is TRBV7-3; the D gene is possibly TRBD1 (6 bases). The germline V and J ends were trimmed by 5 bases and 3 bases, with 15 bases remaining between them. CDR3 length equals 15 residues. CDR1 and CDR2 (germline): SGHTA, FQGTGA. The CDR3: CASSPSRGRTDTQYF. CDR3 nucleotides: TGTGCCAGCAGCCCCTCCAGGGGACGGACAGATACGCAGTATTTT.

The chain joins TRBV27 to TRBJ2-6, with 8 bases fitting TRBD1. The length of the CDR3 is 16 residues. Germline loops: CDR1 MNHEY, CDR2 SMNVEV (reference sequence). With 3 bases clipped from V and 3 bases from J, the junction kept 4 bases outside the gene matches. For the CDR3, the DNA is TGTGCCAGCAGTTTGCAGGGGGCGTATGGGGCCAACGTCCTGACTTTC. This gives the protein CASSLQGAYGANVLTF.

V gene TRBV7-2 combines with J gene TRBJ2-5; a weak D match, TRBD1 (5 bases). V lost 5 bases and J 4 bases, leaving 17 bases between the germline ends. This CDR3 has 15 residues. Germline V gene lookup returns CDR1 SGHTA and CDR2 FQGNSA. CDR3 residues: CASSTLWAGRETQYF. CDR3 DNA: TGTGCCAGCAGCACGCTTTGGGCAGGGCGAGAGACCCAGTACTTC. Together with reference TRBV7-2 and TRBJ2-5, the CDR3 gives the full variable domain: GAGVSQSPSNKVTEKGKDVELRCDPISGHTALYWYRQSLGQGLEFLIYFQGNSAPDKSGLPSDRFSAERTGGSVSTLTIQRTQQEDSAVYLCASSTLWAGRETQYFGPGTRLLVL.

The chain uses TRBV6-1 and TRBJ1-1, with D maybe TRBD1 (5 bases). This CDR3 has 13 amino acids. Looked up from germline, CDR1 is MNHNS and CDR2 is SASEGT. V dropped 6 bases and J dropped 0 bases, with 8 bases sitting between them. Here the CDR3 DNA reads TGTGCCAGCAGGCAACAGGTGAACACTGAAGCTTTCTTT. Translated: CASRQQVNTEAFF.

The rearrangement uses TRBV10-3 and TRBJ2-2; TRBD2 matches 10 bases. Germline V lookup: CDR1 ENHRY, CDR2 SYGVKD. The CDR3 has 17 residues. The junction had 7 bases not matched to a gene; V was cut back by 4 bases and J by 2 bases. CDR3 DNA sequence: TGTGCCATCAGTGTGGTTAGGACTAGCGGAAACACCGGGGAGCTGTTTTTT. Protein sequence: CAISVVRTSGNTGELFF.

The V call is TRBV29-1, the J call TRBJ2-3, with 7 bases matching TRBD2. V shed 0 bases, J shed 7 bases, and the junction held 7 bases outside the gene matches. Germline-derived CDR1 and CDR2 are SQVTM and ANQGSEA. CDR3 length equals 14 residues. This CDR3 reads CSVEESGNRNTQYF. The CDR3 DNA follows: TGCAGCGTTGAAGAAAGCGGGAATCGGAATACGCAGTATTTT.

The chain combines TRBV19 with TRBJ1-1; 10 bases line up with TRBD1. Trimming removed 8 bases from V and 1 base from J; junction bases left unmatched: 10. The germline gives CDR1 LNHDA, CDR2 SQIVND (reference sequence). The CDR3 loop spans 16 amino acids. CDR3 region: CASRPGQGHENTEAFF. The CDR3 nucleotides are TGTGCCAGTCGCCCGGGACAGGGGCACGAGAACACTGAAGCTTTCTTT.